This is a list of T cell receptor beta chains from one sample in a study of CD8 T cells in ankylosing spondylitis. TCRdb independently ran MiXCR on the 5' RACE reads; one entry per CDR3 protein. The table has some 840,000 distinct CDR3 sequences, 12% seen once. What was sequenced was blood, either unsorted or a sorted T cell fraction (not recorded which). All receptors derive from a male donor with ankylosing spondylitis. Both conserved end residues are part of each CDR3. The order of the fields is CDR3 length, clone size, J gene, D gene, V gene, CDR3 DNA, CDR3 protein. A D gene is named only where the DNA matches it firmly. For some rows the clone size is stated as once, few or many, or as a class when expanded; others skip it.

length: 14; size: -; J: TRBJ1-2; D: -; V: TRBV12-3/TRBV12-4; DNA: TGTGCCAGCATGGAAAGGGCCGCCAACTATGGCTACACCTTC; CDR3: CASMERAANYGYTF
length: 12; size: few; J: TRBJ2-3; D: -; V: TRBV29-1; DNA: TGCAGCGCCGGGTTCCCCGCAGATACGCAGTATTTT; CDR3: CSAGFPADTQYF
length: 12; size: -; J: TRBJ2-1; D: -; V: TRBV6-2/TRBV6-3; DNA: TGTGCCAGCAGTTACTCAGTCAATGAGCAGTTCTTC; CDR3: CASSYSVNEQFF
length: 19; size: many; J: TRBJ1-3; D: TRBD1; V: TRBV6-5; DNA: TGTGCCAGCAGTTACTCGGCGGGACAGTGGACCGGGGGAGGAAACACCATATATTTT; CDR3: CASSYSAGQWTGGGNTIYF
length: 15; size: -; J: TRBJ2-2; D: TRBD2; V: TRBV20-1; DNA: TGCAGTGCTAGTGCTAGCGGGAGGTTTAGCGGGGAGCTGTTTTTT; CDR3: CSASASGRFSGELFF
length: 14; size: many; J: TRBJ1-2; D: -; V: TRBV6-5; DNA: TGTGCCAGCAGTTACCTTCATTCTAACTATGGCTACACCTTC; CDR3: CASSYLHSNYGYTF
length: 13; size: -; J: TRBJ1-6; D: -; V: TRBV6-1; DNA: TGTGCCAGCAAGAGCACCTCCGGATCACCCCTCCACTTT; CDR3: CASKSTSGSPLHF
length: 14; size: -; J: TRBJ1-5; D: -; V: TRBV10-3; DNA: TGTGCCATCAGCTCCCGGGAATCGGATCAGCCCCAGCATTTT; CDR3: CAISSRESDQPQHF
length: 15; size: -; J: TRBJ2-7; D: -; V: TRBV9; DNA: TGTGCCAGCAGCCCAGGGGCTACCAAAGGCTACGAGCAGTACTTC; CDR3: CASSPGATKGYEQYF
length: 15; size: -; J: TRBJ2-2; D: TRBD2; V: TRBV19; DNA: TGTGCCAGTAAAACTAGCGGGAGCGGTACCGGGGAGCTGTTTTTT; CDR3: CASKTSGSGTGELFF
length: 17; size: -; J: TRBJ1-1; D: TRBD1; V: TRBV6-1; DNA: TGTGCCAGCAGACCCCGAGGGGGCGGCACTTGGAACACTGAAGCTTTCTTT; CDR3: CASRPRGGGTWNTEAFF
length: 13; size: many; J: TRBJ2-1; D: TRBD1; V: TRBV5-1; DNA: TGCGCCAGCAGCCAAAAGGACAGGGACAGGCAGTTCTTC; CDR3: CASSQKDRDRQFF
length: 14; size: many; J: TRBJ1-1; D: -; V: TRBV12-3/TRBV12-4; DNA: TGTGCCAGCAGTTTACAAGGGGAGAACACTGAAGCTTTCTTT; CDR3: CASSLQGENTEAFF
length: 15; size: many; J: TRBJ2-1; D: TRBD2; V: TRBV12-3/TRBV12-4; DNA: TGTGCCAGCAGACCCCAACTAGCGGGAAAGAATGAGCAGTTCTTC; CDR3: CASRPQLAGKNEQFF
length: 15; size: -; J: TRBJ2-1; D: -; V: TRBV6-2/TRBV6-3; DNA: TGTGCCAGCAGCCGCCCGACGGGCAGGATTATAGTGCAGTTCTTC; CDR3: CASSRPTGRIIVQFF
length: 13; size: many; J: TRBJ1-1; D: TRBD1; V: TRBV5-1; DNA: TGCGCCAGCAAGGATTATCAGGGGGGTGAAGCTTTCTTT; CDR3: CASKDYQGGEAFF
length: 12; size: few; J: TRBJ1-1; D: TRBD1; V: TRBV24-1; DNA: TGTGCCACCCAGGGGGAAAACACTGAAGCTTTCTTT; CDR3: CATQGENTEAFF
length: 14; size: few; J: TRBJ2-6; D: -; V: TRBV20-1; DNA: TGCAGTGCTAGCCGGAGCTCTGGGGCCAACGTCCTGACTTTC; CDR3: CSASRSSGANVLTF
length: 12; size: -; J: TRBJ2-5; D: TRBD2; V: TRBV29-1; DNA: TGCAGCGTCACCGGGGGGCAAGAGACCCAGTACTTC; CDR3: CSVTGGQETQYF
length: 12; size: few; J: TRBJ2-7; D: -; V: TRBV20-1; DNA: TGCAGTGCTAGAGTATTGGGATACGAGCAGTACTTC; CDR3: CSARVLGYEQYF
length: 15; size: -; J: TRBJ2-3; D: -; V: TRBV13; DNA: TGTGCCAGCAGCTCAGGGGAGGGGCCCACAGATACGCAGTATTTT; CDR3: CASSSGEGPTDTQYF
length: 14; size: many; J: TRBJ2-3; D: TRBD2; V: TRBV5-1; DNA: TGCGCCAGCAGGGCTAGCGGGAGCACAGATACGCAGTATTTT; CDR3: CASRASGSTDTQYF
length: 12; size: -; J: TRBJ2-3; D: -; V: TRBV6-2/TRBV6-3; DNA: TGTGCCAGCAAACACAGCACAGATACGCAGTATTTT; CDR3: CASKHSTDTQYF
length: 15; size: few; J: TRBJ1-2; D: -; V: TRBV4-3; DNA: TGCGCCAGCAGCCAAGATCTCAGGTTTAACTATGGCTACACCTTC; CDR3: CASSQDLRFNYGYTF
length: 17; size: many; J: TRBJ2-1; D: -; V: TRBV7-2; DNA: TGTGCCAGCAGCTTAGCGCGTCACGTCTTATTATACAATGAGCAGTTCTTC; CDR3: CASSLARHVLLYNEQFF
length: 11; size: few; J: TRBJ1-1; D: -; V: TRBV2; DNA: TGTGCCAGCATTATGGGCACTGAAGCTTTCTTT; CDR3: CASIMGTEAFF
length: 15; size: -; J: TRBJ1-5; D: TRBD1; V: TRBV25-1; DNA: TGTGCCAGCAGTGAATCTAAGGGGGCAAGTCAGCCCCAGCATTTT; CDR3: CASSESKGASQPQHF
length: 15; size: few; J: TRBJ1-5; D: -; V: TRBV7-2; DNA: TGTGCCAGCAGCTTAGGCTGGGCAGGGAATCAGCCCCAGCATTTT; CDR3: CASSLGWAGNQPQHF
length: 14; size: -; J: TRBJ2-2; D: -; V: TRBV19; DNA: TGTGCCAGTAGTCCGTACGACACCACCGGGGAGCTGTTTTTT; CDR3: CASSPYDTTGELFF
length: 14; size: -; J: TRBJ1-1; D: TRBD1; V: TRBV24-1; DNA: TGTGCCACCAGGGGACAGGGAACGAACACTGAAGCTTTCTTT; CDR3: CATRGQGTNTEAFF
length: 12; size: -; J: TRBJ1-2; D: -; V: TRBV6-5; DNA: TGTGCCAGCAGTTACTCACACGAGGGCTACACCTTC; CDR3: CASSYSHEGYTF
length: 16; size: -; J: TRBJ2-6; D: -; V: TRBV20-1; DNA: TGCAGTGCTATATTTCGCGCTTACTCTGGGGCCAACGTCCTGACTTTC; CDR3: CSAIFRAYSGANVLTF
length: 15; size: few; J: TRBJ2-1; D: -; V: TRBV7-2; DNA: TGTGCCAGCAGCTTAACAACAGGGAGTGGCAATGAGCAGTTCTTC; CDR3: CASSLTTGSGNEQFF
length: 13; size: many; J: TRBJ2-4; D: TRBD2; V: TRBV29-1; DNA: TGCAGCGTTGAGGACGCTCCGGGAGGAATTCAGTACTTC; CDR3: CSVEDAPGGIQYF
length: 14; size: -; J: TRBJ2-5; D: TRBD1; V: TRBV15; DNA: TGTGCCACCAGCAGGGGGACAGGGGCCGAGACCCAGTACTTC; CDR3: CATSRGTGAETQYF
length: 16; size: few; J: TRBJ1-2; D: TRBD1; V: TRBV11-2; DNA: TGTGCCAGCAGCGCGAACCGGGACAGGATCCCCTCTGGCTACACCTTC; CDR3: CASSANRDRIPSGYTF
length: 13; size: -; J: TRBJ2-5; D: -; V: TRBV7-2; DNA: TGTGCCAGCAGCCCCCCGGGGATCGGGACCCAGTACTTC; CDR3: CASSPPGIGTQYF
length: 14; size: few; J: TRBJ1-2; D: -; V: TRBV7-2; DNA: TGTGCCAGCAGCCTACGGTTTCCCAACTATGGCTACACCTTC; CDR3: CASSLRFPNYGYTF